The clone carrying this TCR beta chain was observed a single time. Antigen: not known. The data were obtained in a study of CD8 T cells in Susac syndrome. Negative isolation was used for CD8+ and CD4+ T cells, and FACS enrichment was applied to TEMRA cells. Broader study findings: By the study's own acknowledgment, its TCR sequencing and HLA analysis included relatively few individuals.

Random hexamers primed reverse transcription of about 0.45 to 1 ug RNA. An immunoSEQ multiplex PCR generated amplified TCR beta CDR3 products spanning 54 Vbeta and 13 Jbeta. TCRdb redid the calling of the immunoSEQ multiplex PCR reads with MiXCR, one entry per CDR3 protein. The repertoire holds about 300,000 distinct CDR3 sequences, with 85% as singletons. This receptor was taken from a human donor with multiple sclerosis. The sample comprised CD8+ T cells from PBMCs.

CDR3: CASQRDEKLFF. DNA of the CDR3: TGTGCCAGCCAGAGGGATGAAAAACTGTTTTTT. This rearrangement joins TRBV25-1 to TRBJ1-4; D not certain. The CDR3 totals 11 residues. The V end was cut by 8 bases, the J end by 6 bases, with 7 bases between. Germline CDR1 reads MGHDK; CDR2 reads SYGVNS. Full variable domain (rest looked up from reference TRBV25-1 and TRBJ1-4): EADIYQTPRYLVIGTGKKITLECSQTMGHDKMYWYQQDPGMELHLIHYSYGVNSTEKGDLSSESTVSRIRTEHFPLTLESARPSHTSQYLCASQRDEKLFFGSGTQLSVL.